The 27 T cell receptor beta chains reported below all come from one sample, sequenced in a study of blood T cell repertoires in COVID-19. The assay was immunoSEQ multiplex PCR, and TCRdb's table has in-frame clones only and misses some. The sample contains 130,000 to 150,000 clones, approximately 88% of which appear only once. The sample taken for sequencing was peripheral blood. All receptors come from a man between 65 and 85 years old with acute or convalescent COVID-19.

The rearrangement uses TRBV5-1 and TRBJ2-1, with 12 bases matching TRBD2. With V trimmed by 9 bases and J by 1 base, 11 bases remained unmatched. CDR1 is SGHRS and CDR2 is YFSETQ in the germline V gene. CDR3 length: 17 residues. The CDR3 sequence: CANPGGLAGGSYNEQFF. The CDR3 coding sequence is TGCGCCAACCCTGGAGGTCTAGCGGGAGGGTCCTACAATGAGCAGTTCTTC.

The chain recombines TRBV7-9 with TRBJ2-7; the D gene is possibly TRBD2 (6 bases). Trimming left V 8 bases short and J 4 bases short, with 15 bases between. The CDR3 loop spans 13 amino acids. Germline V CDR1 and CDR2: SEHNR, FQNEAQ (reference sequence). CDR3 nucleotides: TGTGCCAGCGCGGGTCCGGCGGGATACGAGCAGTACTTC. Its protein product is CASAGPAGYEQYF.

This clone has a handful of counts. The chain carries TRBV2 and TRBJ1-1; D perhaps matches TRBD1 (5 bases). Germline V gives CDR1 SNHLY, CDR2 FYNNEI. V lost 8 bases and J lost 4, with 14 bases in between. This CDR3 spans 13 amino acids. CDR3 coding DNA: TGTGCCAGCTCATTCGGGGGGAGCACTGAAGCTTTCTTT. Protein sequence: CASSFGGSTEAFF.

The CDR3 DNA reads TGTGCCAGCAGCCAAGATCCGCGGGACTATGGCTACACCTTC. Amino acid sequence: CASSQDPRDYGYTF. The chain joins TRBV4-2 to TRBJ1-2; unclear D gene. The V end was cut by 0 bases, the J end by 3 bases, with 8 bases between. Germline lookup yields CDR1 LGHNA and CDR2 YNFKEQ. CDR3 size: 14 residues.

The count of this clone is one. The rearrangement links TRBV5-1 to TRBJ1-6; TRBD1 agrees at 8 bases. The ends lost 0 bases at V and 8 bases at J; junction bases unmatched: 4. The CDR3 is 15 residues long. Looked up from germline, CDR1 is SGHRS and CDR2 is YFSETQ. The CDR3 sequence: CASSLAGQAYSPLHF. The CDR3 nucleotides are TGCGCCAGCAGCTTGGCGGGACAGGCCTATTCACCCCTCCACTTT.

This chain uses TRBV2 with TRBJ1-1, with 7 bases matching TRBD1. Germline CDR1 SNHLY, CDR2 FYNNEI. The CDR3 has 14 residues. The V gene end was trimmed by 2 bases and the J gene end by 1 base; junction bases not matched to a gene: 1. CDR3 sequence: CASSEQGGNTEAFF. The CDR3 coding sequence is TGTGCCAGCAGTGAACAGGGGGGGAACACTGAAGCTTTCTTT.

DNA for the CDR3: TGCGCCAGCAGCAAGGGACTAGCGGCCACAGAGACCCAGTACTTC. Its protein is CASSKGLAATETQYF. The V call is TRBV5-1, the J call TRBJ2-5, with TRBD2 matching over 11 bases. CDR1 is SGHRS and CDR2 is YFSETQ in the germline V gene. V was pared by 4 bases and J by 4 bases, with 6 bases of the junction left unmatched. The CDR3 consists of 15 residues.

The chain uses TRBV25-1 and TRBJ1-1; a weak D match, TRBD1 (6 bases). CDR1 MGHDK and CDR2 SYGVNS come from the germline V gene. This CDR3 contains 12 residues. With 10 bases removed from V and 3 bases from J, the gap between germline ends came to 12 bases. The DNA of the CDR3 is TGTGCCACTAGAAGACAGGACACTGAAGCTTTCTTT. This encodes CATRRQDTEAFF.

This sequence joins TRBV7-7 and TRBJ2-5, with 12 bases fitting TRBD2. CDR3 length: 17 amino acids. The J segment lost 2 bases and the V segment lost 1 base, leaving 5 bases of the junction unmatched. The V gene's germline CDR1 is SSHAT and CDR2 FNYEAQ (reference sequence). The CDR3 protein is CASSLGGTSGSQETQYF. CDR3 DNA sequence: TGTGCCAGCAGCTTAGGAGGGACTAGCGGGTCACAAGAGACCCAGTACTTC.

The V gene is TRBV9, the J gene TRBJ2-7, with TRBD1 matching over 8 bases. From germline, CDR1 is SGDLS and CDR2 YYNGEE. The V and J ends lost 3 bases and 6 bases, in that order; junction bases with no gene match: 5. The CDR3 has 13 amino acids. The CDR3 reads CASSEQGVGEQYF. CDR3 bases: TGTGCCAGCAGCGAACAGGGGGTGGGCGAGCAGTACTTC.

The chain recombines TRBV29-1 with TRBJ2-2; D possibly corresponds to TRBD2 (6 bases). Trimming stripped 3 bases from V and 3 bases from J, with 14 bases between. The CDR3 extends over 15 amino acids. Germline CDR1 reads SQVTM; CDR2 reads ANQGSEA. This CDR3 reads CSVDGGREDTGELFF. The DNA for the CDR3 is TGCAGCGTTGATGGGGGGAGAGAGGACACCGGGGAGCTGTTTTTT.

The CDR3 sequence is CASKVGLAQTYEQYF. The CDR3 DNA sequence: TGTGCCAGCAAGGTCGGACTAGCCCAGACCTACGAGCAGTACTTC. The V gene is TRBV2, the J gene TRBJ2-7; the match to TRBD2 covers 8 bases. Germline values: CDR1 SNHLY, CDR2 FYNNEI. J was trimmed by 2 bases and V by 7 bases; bases with no gene match: 10. CDR3 length: 15 residues.

The rearrangement joins TRBV2 to TRBJ1-1, with no clear D. The CDR3 is 13 amino acids. CDR1 and CDR2 (germline): SNHLY, FYNNEI. The V gene lost 2 bases and the J gene lost 2 bases, with 6 bases spanning the gap. The CDR3 DNA follows: TGTGCCAGCAGTGAACAGTTTAACACTGAAGCTTTCTTT. Translation: CASSEQFNTEAFF. The full variable domain, rest sourced from reference TRBV2 and TRBJ1-1, is EPEVTQTPSHQVTQMGQEVILRCVPISNHLYFYWYRQILGQKVEFLVSFYNNEISEKSEIFDDQFSVERPDGSNFTLKIRSTKLEDSAMYFCASSEQFNTEAFFGQGTRLTVV.

This chain joins TRBV19 and TRBJ1-5; TRBD1 matches at 8 bases. The CDR3 runs to 17 residues. Germline trimming cut 7 bases from V and 0 bases from J; bases unmatched to any gene: 11. Germline CDR1 LNHDA, CDR2 SQIVND (reference sequence). The CDR3 DNA follows: TGTGCCAGTATCCCAGGGGGCGGACGATATAGCAATCAGCCCCAGCATTTT. Protein sequence: CASIPGGGRYSNQPQHF.

The V call is TRBV11-2, the J call TRBJ1-2; the D gene is possibly TRBD1 (6 bases). Germline V gene lookup returns CDR1 SGHAT and CDR2 FQNNGV. This CDR3 is 15 amino acids long. V was shortened by 1 base and J by 5 bases, with 14 bases between the two germline ends. This chain's CDR3 is CASSLGQGMGYGYTF. CDR3 DNA: TGTGCCAGCAGCTTAGGTCAGGGGATGGGGTATGGCTACACCTTC. Variable domain in full (rest from reference TRBV11-2 and TRBJ1-2): EAGVAQSPRYKIIEKRQSVAFWCNPISGHATLYWYQQILGQGPKLLIQFQNNGVVDDSQLPKDRFSAERLKGVDSTLKIQPAKLEDSAVYLCASSLGQGMGYGYTFGSGTRLTVV.

The J gene is TRBJ1-2, the V gene TRBV6-6; 7 nucleotides line up with TRBD1. The length of the CDR3 is 15 residues. The germline gives CDR1 MNHNY, CDR2 SVGAGI (reference sequence). The J segment lost 6 bases and the V segment lost 2 bases, leaving 9 bases of the junction unmatched. The CDR3 DNA follows: TGTGCCAGCAGTTACAGGGGGCGCGATACCAATGGCTACACCTTC. Translation: CASSYRGRDTNGYTF.

The chain recombines TRBV28 with TRBJ2-7; possible D gene TRBD2, 5 bases. The V end was cut by 4 bases, the J end by 0 bases, with 10 bases between. Germline V gene sequence: CDR1 MDHEN, CDR2 SYDVKM. The CDR3 length is 14 residues. The chain's CDR3 is CASSSRRPSYEQYF. CDR3 in DNA: TGTGCCAGCAGTTCCCGGAGGCCCTCCTACGAGCAGTACTTC.

The V and J genes are TRBV12-3 or TRBV12-4 and TRBJ1-5; D is perhaps TRBD1 (5 bases). The CDR3 covers 12 residues. Trimming pared 3 bases from V and 8 bases from J, leaving 8 bases between. The CDR3, as DNA: TGTGCCAGCAGTTTTGCCAGGGAGCCCCAGCATTTT. It specifies CASSFAREPQHF.

The V call is TRBV5-1, the J call TRBJ1-5, with D tentatively TRBD1 (5 bases). The CDR3 consists of 14 residues. The germline gives CDR1 SGHRS, CDR2 YFSETQ. V dropped 0 bases and J dropped 5 bases, with 9 bases sitting between them. CDR3 in DNA: TGCGCCAGCAGCTTGGAAGGGGTCGATCAGCCCCAGCATTTT. This encodes CASSLEGVDQPQHF.

V usage is TRBV6-5 and J usage is TRBJ2-7; D call uncertain. The V and J ends lost 6 bases and 0 bases respectively, with 6 bases between them. The length of the CDR3 is 12 residues. The germline CDR1 and CDR2 sequences are MNHEY and SVGAGI. The CDR3 DNA reads as TGTGCCAGCAGCCCCAGCTCCTACGAGCAGTACTTC. Its translation: CASSPSSYEQYF.

This clone was seen only once. The chain joins TRBV5-1 to TRBJ2-1; TRBD2 agrees at 10 bases. This CDR3 is 17 amino acids long. Per germline, CDR1 SGHRS and CDR2 YFSETQ. V dropped 5 bases and J dropped 9; count of bases not matched to a gene: 17. CDR3 sequence: CASSRQTGLAESPEQFF. The CDR3 region has the DNA TGCGCCAGCAGTCGGCAAACAGGACTAGCGGAGTCACCTGAGCAGTTCTTC.

The V gene is TRBV29-1, the J gene TRBJ2-2; possible D gene TRBD2, 6 bases. V shed 7 bases and J shed 4 bases, with 16 bases lying between them. The CDR3 contains 14 residues. Germline CDR1 is SQVTM and CDR2 is ANQGSEA. The CDR3 here is CSAPEGGSTGELFF. CDR3 DNA sequence: TGCAGCGCCCCGGAGGGAGGTAGCACCGGGGAGCTGTTTTTT.

This clone was seen a handful of times. This chain joins TRBV11-2 and TRBJ2-1; 7 nucleotides match TRBD1. The CDR3 consists of 13 residues. V lost 2 bases to trimming and J lost 14 bases; unmatched junction nucleotides: 9. Germline CDR1 and CDR2: SGHAT and FQNNGV. CDR3: CASSLSGRGLKFF. The CDR3 region has the DNA TGTGCCAGCAGCTTATCTGGAAGGGGGCTGAAGTTCTTC.

The gene calls are TRBV25-1 and TRBJ1-4; the match to TRBD1 covers 8 bases. CDR1 is MGHDK, CDR2 SYGVNS, per germline. The CDR3 runs 17 residues. After removal of 3 bases from V and 2 bases from J, the junction contained 8 bases not matched to a gene. The CDR3: CASSDSDRGRTNEKLFF. DNA for the CDR3: TGTGCCAGCAGTGACAGTGACAGGGGACGCACTAATGAAAAACTGTTTTTT.

The genes are TRBV6-5 and TRBJ2-7; TRBD2 matches at 11 bases. This CDR3 contains 14 residues. Germline V CDR1 and CDR2: MNHEY, SVGAGI. The ends lost 7 bases at V and 4 bases at J; junction bases unmatched: 6. CDR3 amino acids: CASKGLAGPYEQYF. In DNA, the CDR3 is TGTGCCAGCAAAGGACTAGCGGGCCCATACGAGCAGTACTTC.

The genes are TRBV5-1 and TRBJ1-2, with D possibly TRBD1 on 5 matching bases. The CDR3 covers 17 residues. Trimming left V 2 bases short and J 6 bases short, with 23 bases between. The germline gives CDR1 SGHRS, CDR2 YFSETQ. CDR3 sequence: CASSFQSPGVAENGYTF. Here the CDR3 DNA reads TGCGCCAGCAGCTTCCAGTCTCCGGGGGTAGCGGAAAATGGCTACACCTTC.

The chain is built from TRBV9 and TRBJ1-4; maybe TRBD1 (6 bases). The CDR3 sequence is 14 residues long. Germline CDR1 and CDR2: SGDLS and YYNGEE. V lost 0 bases and J 5 bases, leaving 8 bases between the germline ends. The CDR3 sequence: CASSVGQGNEKLFF. CDR3 DNA sequence: TGTGCCAGCAGCGTAGGTCAGGGGAATGAAAAACTGTTTTTT.